A single sample is the source of the 19 T cell receptor beta chains below, sequenced in a study of T-cell reconstitution after alpha-beta-depleted transplantation in children. Unique molecular identifiers were incorporated when the TCRbeta library was constructed. TCRdb recomputed calls from the PCR reads with MiXCR, one row per CDR3 protein. The data hold about 580,000 distinct CDR3 sequences, with 25% to 30% observed a single time. The source material was PBMCs, sampled before TCRalphabeta/CD19-depleted stem cell transplant. The receptors were gathered from a boy younger than two with Wiskott-Aldrich syndrome, due to receive a stem cell transplant.

The V gene is TRBV20-1, the J gene TRBJ2-1, with a possible D match to TRBD2 (6 bases). With 0 bases removed from V and 0 bases from J, the gap between germline ends came to 9 bases. The CDR3 runs 15 residues. Per germline, CDR1 DFQATT and CDR2 SNEGSKA (reference sequence). Written as DNA, the CDR3 is TGCAGTGCTAGAGAACGGCGGGACTCCTACAATGAGCAGTTCTTC. Protein: CSARERRDSYNEQFF.

The gene calls are TRBV5-1 and TRBJ1-2, with a tentative D call TRBD1 (5 bases). Trimming shortened V by 2 bases and J by 6 bases, and 11 bases separated the two germline ends. The germline CDR1 and CDR2 sequences are SGHRS and YFSETQ. The CDR3 is 13 residues long. The CDR3 DNA follows: TGCGCCAGCAGCTTCGGGGGGATGAATGGCTACACCTTC. Translating gives CASSFGGMNGYTF.

The table lists this clonotype with a few counts. The chain is built from TRBV5-6 and TRBJ1-2; D is undetermined. The CDR3 has 12 amino acids. Germline CDR1 and CDR2: SGHDT and YYEEEE. Trimming left V 2 bases short and J 2 bases short, with 4 bases between. The CDR3 nucleotides are TGTGCCAGCAGCTTATCAAACTATGGCTACACCTTC. Translated: CASSLSNYGYTF.

CDR3 sequence reads: CASNPRDGGLAGVGPYEQYF. CDR3 in DNA: TGTGCCAGCAACCCCCGGGACGGAGGACTAGCGGGAGTGGGTCCCTACGAGCAGTACTTC. The V call is TRBV27, the J call TRBJ2-7; 13 nucleotides match TRBD2. The ends lost 7 bases at V and 2 bases at J; junction bases unmatched: 20. The CDR3 loop spans 20 amino acids. The germline gives CDR1 MNHEY, CDR2 SMNVEV (reference sequence).

This sequence joins TRBV5-6 and TRBJ2-1; 9 bases are shared with TRBD1. Unmatched junction bases numbered 10, after V lost 0 bases and J lost 9 bases. The germline V gene encodes CDR1 SGHDT and CDR2 YYEEEE. The CDR3 sequence is 16 residues long. The CDR3 here is CASSLAGTGIFSEQFF. The CDR3 DNA reads TGTGCCAGCAGCTTGGCCGGGACAGGGATTTTTAGTGAGCAGTTCTTC.

The genes are TRBV11-2 and TRBJ2-1, with D uncertain. Trimming cost V 5 bases and J 4 bases, with 12 bases left between them. The CDR3 is 14 residues long. The germline gives CDR1 SGHAT, CDR2 FQNNGV. CDR3 region: CASSRRPPYNEQFF. In DNA form, the CDR3 reads TGTGCCAGCAGCCGACGCCCCCCATACAATGAGCAGTTCTTC.

This chain joins TRBV7-3 and TRBJ2-6, with 9 bases that match TRBD1. Germline lookup yields CDR1 SGHTA and CDR2 FQGTGA. The CDR3 extends over 15 amino acids. J gave up 2 bases and V 5 bases, and 1 base lay outside the gene matches. The CDR3 loop reads CASSGTGPGANVLTF. CDR3 coding DNA: TGTGCCAGCAGCGGGACAGGGCCTGGGGCCAACGTCCTGACTTTC.

This clonotype was found a few times. This rearrangement joins TRBV29-1 to TRBJ2-1, with 12 bases matching TRBD2. The CDR3 loop spans 14 amino acids. Germline CDR1 SQVTM, CDR2 ANQGSEA. The V gene end was trimmed by 7 bases and the J gene end by 4 bases; junction bases not matched to a gene: 5. The CDR3 reads CSAPTSGRYNEQFF. In DNA form, the CDR3 reads TGCAGCGCCCCGACTAGCGGGAGATACAATGAGCAGTTCTTC.

The V call is TRBV24-1, the J call TRBJ2-1; 8 nucleotides match TRBD2. Germline values: CDR1 KGHDR, CDR2 SFDVKD. V lost 4 bases and J lost 6; bases outside the gene matches: 7. This CDR3 region has 15 residues. This CDR3 reads CATSEGGRNFNEQFF. CDR3 coding DNA: TGTGCCACCAGTGAGGGCGGGAGGAATTTCAATGAGCAGTTCTTC.

The chain links TRBV5-1 to TRBJ2-3, with D possibly being TRBD1 (6 bases). V was trimmed by 4 bases and J by 2 bases, leaving 11 bases between them. CDR3 length: 14 residues. Germline CDR1 SGHRS, CDR2 YFSETQ. The CDR3 sequence: CASSGGQNTDTQYF. Here the CDR3 DNA reads TGCGCCAGCAGCGGAGGACAGAACACAGATACGCAGTATTTT.

In this sample, this clonotype turned up a few times. The chain links TRBV10-3 to TRBJ2-2; TRBD1 might be the D (7 bases). This CDR3 has 18 amino acids. Trimming cost V 6 bases and J 0 bases, with 20 bases left between them. Germline V lookup: CDR1 ENHRY, CDR2 SYGVKD. CDR3 sequence: CAISQGGSGRANTGELFF. The CDR3 DNA follows: TGTGCCATCAGCCAGGGGGGTAGCGGTCGGGCGAACACCGGGGAGCTGTTTTTT.

This sequence joins TRBV29-1 and TRBJ1-1, with D hard to call. CDR3 size: 14 residues. CDR1 and CDR2 (germline): SQVTM, ANQGSEA. V was clipped by 6 bases and J by 4 bases, with 18 bases between them. CDR3 protein: CSVIHRAGRTEAFF. In nucleotides, the CDR3 is TGCAGCGTCATACATCGGGCAGGACGCACTGAAGCTTTCTTT.

V is TRBV3-1 and J is TRBJ2-7, with 8 bases matching TRBD2. The CDR3 runs 15 residues. The germline gives CDR1 LGHDT, CDR2 YNNKEL (reference sequence). V lost 3 bases and J lost 0; bases outside the gene matches: 4. The CDR3 sequence is CASSHRTSSSYEQYF. The CDR3 nucleotides are TGTGCCAGCAGCCACCGGACTAGCAGCTCCTACGAGCAGTACTTC.

To note about this clonotype: The junction departs from the called germline gene at one end, perhaps through a read error. This rearrangement joins TRBV5-5 to TRBJ2-6; a possible D gene is TRBD1 (5 bases). CDR3 length equals 16 residues. The germline CDR1 and CDR2 sequences are SGHKS and YYEKEE (reference sequence). CDR3 loop: CASRATGPSGANGLTF. In DNA form, the CDR3 reads TGTGCCAGCAGAGCAACAGGTCCCTCTGGGGCCAACGGCCTGACTTTC.

Only a few counts were recorded for this clonotype. The chain is built from TRBV7-2 and TRBJ1-3, with a tentative D call TRBD1 (5 bases). The ends were cut back, 4 bases at V and 3 bases at J, with 10 bases in the middle. Per germline, CDR1 SGHTA and CDR2 FQGNSA. The CDR3 is made up of 14 amino acids. The CDR3 loop is CASSSGSIGNTIYF. DNA for the CDR3: TGTGCCAGCAGCTCAGGGTCTATTGGAAACACCATATATTTT.

The rearrangement links TRBV7-6 to TRBJ1-4, with D possibly TRBD1 on 5 matching bases. The germline gives CDR1 SGHVS, CDR2 FNYEAQ. This CDR3 is 16 amino acids long. The V and J ends lost 4 bases and 6 bases respectively, with 18 bases between them. The CDR3 reads CASSSRGQGGYEKLFF. CDR3 DNA: TGTGCCAGCAGCTCCCGAGGCCAGGGAGGATATGAAAAACTGTTTTTT.

The CDR3 nucleotides read TGCAGCGTTGCCCAGACAAATCAAGAGACCCAGTACTTC. It specifies CSVAQTNQETQYF. The chain is built from TRBV29-1 and TRBJ2-5; no definite D call. Trimming left V 4 bases short and J 2 bases short, with 11 bases between. CDR3 size: 13 residues. The germline gives CDR1 SQVTM, CDR2 ANQGSEA.

CDR3 in amino acids: CASSSDRQGRGPTHF. The DNA for the CDR3 is TGTGCCAGCAGTTCCGATAGACAGGGTAGAGGCCCCACCCACTTT. V usage is TRBV28 and J usage is TRBJ1-6; 7 positions match TRBD1. V shed 4 bases and J 18 bases; nucleotides not matched to a gene: 18. Germline CDR1 is MDHEN and CDR2 is SYDVKM. CDR3 size: 15 residues.

This rearrangement joins TRBV7-3 to TRBJ2-2; maybe TRBD1 (5 bases). Looked up from germline, CDR1 is SGHTA and CDR2 is FQGTGA. The CDR3 runs 17 residues. V was shortened by 5 bases and J by 5 bases, with 21 bases between the two germline ends. For the CDR3, the DNA is TGTGCCAGCAGCAAAAACCCCCAGGGTTTTGAAACCGGGGAGCTGTTTTTT. Protein product: CASSKNPQGFETGELFF.